One and the same sample provided the 16 T cell receptor beta chains below, sequenced in a study of identical twins. TCRdb analysed the 5' RACE reads with MiXCR anew, one entry per CDR3 protein. The table records 450,000 or so distinct CDR3 sequences, 12% to 15% of them present only once. These same records also appear under a second study, on yellow fever vaccine responses in identical twins.

Material for sequencing was CD4+ T cells sorted from blood. These receptors were collected from a woman aged 18-35 years in good health.

This clonotype was detected only a few times. The chain couples TRBV6-6 to TRBJ2-7, with D possibly TRBD2 on 6 matching bases. Germline assignment: CDR1 MNHNY and CDR2 SVGAGI (reference sequence). V shed 6 bases and J shed 3 bases, with 12 bases lying between them. The CDR3 has 13 amino acids. CDR3 sequence (DNA): TGTGCCAGCAGGCCGGGAGCCAACTACGAGCAGTACTTC. Translation gives CASRPGANYEQYF.

This clonotype was seen only a few times. The V and J genes are TRBV5-1 and TRBJ2-2; D unclear. This CDR3 spans 15 amino acids. The ends were cut back, 0 bases at V and 2 bases at J, with 8 bases in the middle. Germline CDR1 reads SGHRS; CDR2 reads YFSETQ. As DNA, the CDR3 is TGCGCCAGCAGCTTGGCGGCGGCAAACACCGGGGAGCTGTTTTTT. Encoded protein: CASSLAAANTGELFF.

This clonotype was seen at least ten times. This CDR3 is CSASRGQETQYF. In nucleotides, the CDR3 is TGCAGTGCTTCCAGGGGGCAAGAGACCCAGTACTTC. The chain is built from TRBV20-1 and TRBJ2-5; TRBD1 matches 7 bases. J was trimmed by 2 bases and V by 5 bases; bases with no gene match: 2. CDR1 and CDR2 from the germline V gene are DFQATT and SNEGSKA (reference sequence). This CDR3 has 12 residues.

V gene TRBV5-1 combines with J gene TRBJ2-2; 8 nucleotides align to TRBD2. Germline CDR1 and CDR2: SGHRS and YFSETQ. V lost 6 bases to trimming and J lost 0 bases; unmatched junction nucleotides: 10. This CDR3 comprises 17 residues. CDR3 bases: TGCGCCAGCAAGAATGTGCGGGAGGCCGCGAACACCGGGGAGCTGTTTTTT. Encoded protein: CASKNVREAANTGELFF. Based on the CDR3 plus reference TRBV5-1 and TRBJ2-2, the full variable domain is KAGVTQTPRYLIKTRGQQVTLSCSPISGHRSVSWYQQTPGQGLQFLFEYFSETQRNKGNFPGRFSGRQFSNSRSEMNVSTLELGDSALYLCASKNVREAANTGELFFGEGSRLTVL.

This clonotype was recorded a few times. V and J are TRBV7-2 and TRBJ2-4; a weak D match, TRBD2 (7 bases). Trimming shortened V by 5 bases and J by 3 bases, and 20 bases separated the two germline ends. The length of the CDR3 is 17 residues. Germline lookup yields CDR1 SGHTA and CDR2 FQGNSA. The CDR3 nucleotides read TGTGCCAGCAGCCCTCGGGTCCTGAGGGGGGGCAAAAACATTCAGTACTTC. Amino acid sequence: CASSPRVLRGGKNIQYF.

The gene calls are TRBV7-2 and TRBJ2-1, with TRBD2 identical over 9 bases. Losses at the gene ends were 5 bases for V and 3 bases for J; bases not matched to a gene: 5. From germline, CDR1 is SGHTA and CDR2 FQGNSA. The CDR3 contains 15 residues. DNA for the CDR3: TGTGCCAGCAGCCCTACGACTAGCGGCTACAATGAGCAGTTCTTC. Amino acids: CASSPTTSGYNEQFF.

V usage is TRBV3-1 and J usage is TRBJ2-3, with D perhaps TRBD2 (5 bases). The CDR3 is made up of 17 amino acids. The germline gives CDR1 LGHDT, CDR2 YNNKEL (reference sequence). With 1 base removed from V and 4 bases from J, the gap between germline ends came to 18 bases. CDR3 sequence (DNA): TGTGCCAGCAGCCAAGGGCGTAATTCGGTGCGGGCAGATACGCAGTATTTT. Translating it yields CASSQGRNSVRADTQYF.

This clonotype has a handful of counts. The genes are TRBV27 and TRBJ2-1, with a tentative D call TRBD1 (6 bases). Trimming removed 0 bases at V and 7 bases at J, with 16 bases between. Germline lookup yields CDR1 MNHEY and CDR2 SMNVEV (reference sequence). The CDR3 length is 16 residues. The CDR3 loop reads CASSLSTGFLGNEQFF. The CDR3 bases are TGTGCCAGCAGTTTATCTACAGGGTTTCTTGGGAATGAGCAGTTCTTC.

This clonotype was seen a few times. The chain employs TRBV6-1 and TRBJ2-5; the match to TRBD2 covers 10 bases. The CDR3 extends over 16 amino acids. Trimming took 6 bases from V and 3 from J; bases not matched to a gene: 10. Germline V gene data show CDR1 as MNHNS and CDR2 as SASEGT. CDR3 bases: TGTGCCAGCAGGAAATTCGGACTAGCGGACAAAGAGACCCAGTACTTC. The encoded protein is CASRKFGLADKETQYF.

The gene calls are TRBV12-3 or TRBV12-4 and TRBJ1-2, with TRBD1 matching 8 bases. The CDR3 is made up of 15 amino acids. Losses at the gene ends were 4 bases for V and 3 bases for J; bases not matched to a gene: 7. The CDR3 nucleotides are TGTGCCAGCAGTTCCCACAGGGGGACGGACTATGGCTACACCTTC. Translating it yields CASSSHRGTDYGYTF.

This chain links TRBV6-5 with TRBJ1-1; 7 bases agree with TRBD1. The trim removed 2 bases at V and 3 bases at J, leaving 3 bases unmatched. Germline V CDR1 and CDR2: MNHEY, SVGAGI. The CDR3 is 14 residues long. For the CDR3, the DNA is TGTGCCAGCAGTTACCAGGGGGGGGACACTGAAGCTTTCTTT. Translation: CASSYQGGDTEAFF.

V usage is TRBV12-3 or TRBV12-4 and J usage is TRBJ1-5; TRBD1 aligns across 9 bases. CDR3 size: 14 residues. J lost 7 bases, V lost 5 bases, and 6 bases had no gene match. The CDR3 loop reads CASSRDREGQPQHF. In nucleotides, the CDR3 is TGTGCCAGCAGTCGGGACAGGGAAGGGCAGCCCCAGCATTTT.

This clonotype was picked up a small number of times. The chain combines TRBV5-1 with TRBJ2-1; the match to TRBD1 covers 8 bases. Germline CDR1 and CDR2: SGHRS and YFSETQ. The CDR3 covers 15 residues. Germline trimming cut 3 bases from V and 3 bases from J; bases unmatched to any gene: 5. CDR3 region: CASSSPTGDYNEQFF. In DNA, the CDR3 is TGCGCCAGCAGCTCACCGACAGGGGACTACAATGAGCAGTTCTTC.

This chain connects TRBV3-1 to TRBJ2-3; D gene uncertain. The CDR3 spans 14 residues. V was clipped by 2 bases and J by 3 bases, with 9 bases between them. The germline CDR1 and CDR2 sequences are LGHDT and YNNKEL (reference sequence). The CDR3 is CASSQSGWTDTQYF. CDR3 in DNA: TGTGCCAGCAGCCAATCAGGTTGGACAGATACGCAGTATTTT.

The chain has TRBV6-2 or TRBV6-3 and TRBJ1-1, with D uncertain. Per germline, CDR1 MNHEY and CDR2 SVGEGT. The CDR3 length is 15 residues. V was trimmed by 6 bases and J by 7 bases, leaving 21 bases between them. CDR3 sequence reads: CASSPLGEGGFEAFF. CDR3 DNA sequence: TGTGCCAGCAGCCCGTTAGGTGAAGGAGGCTTTGAAGCTTTCTTT.

The chain combines TRBV6-4 with TRBJ1-2; perhaps TRBD1 as D (5 bases). From germline, CDR1 is MRHNA and CDR2 SNTAGT. There are 14 residues in the CDR3. V was cut by 5 bases and J by 0 bases, with 10 bases left in between. CDR3 protein: CASSPAGTNYGYTF. The CDR3 DNA reads TGTGCCAGCAGTCCGGCAGGGACTAACTATGGCTACACCTTC.